A single sample gave rise to the 12 T cell receptor beta chains below, sequenced in a study of cytomegalovirus exposure and HLA in healthy donors. PCR was performed using 60 Vbeta and 13 Jbeta primers. Libraries were prepared by immunoSEQ multiplex PCR; TCRdb keeps only in-frame clonotypes and omits some of them. In the table there are 140,000 or so clones, over 60% of which are singletons. Material: PBMCs. The receptors derive from a man aged 35-49 years in good health and CMV-seronegative.

This clone occurred once. V is TRBV5-4 and J is TRBJ2-7, with TRBD2 matching 8 bases. The J segment lost 3 bases and the V segment lost 0 bases, leaving 5 bases of the junction unmatched. This CDR3 contains 15 residues. Germline values: CDR1 SGHNT, CDR2 YYREEE (reference sequence). CDR3 amino acids: CASSLAGLEGYEQYF. CDR3 nucleotides: TGTGCCAGCAGCTTGGCGGGACTAGAGGGCTACGAGCAGTACTTC.

To note about this clone: Other DNA sequences in the same sample also yield this CDR3. The chain recombines TRBV19 with TRBJ1-2; the D gene is possibly TRBD1 (6 bases). The CDR3 length is 12 residues. Trimming stripped 3 bases from V and 8 bases from J, with 10 bases between. The germline V gene has CDR1 LNHDA and CDR2 SQIVND (reference sequence). For the CDR3, the DNA is TGTGCCAGTAGTATCAGGGGCGGAGGCTACACCTTC. Amino acids: CASSIRGGGYTF.

This chain uses TRBV20-1 with TRBJ1-6; the D is unclear. This CDR3 comprises 11 residues. The V end was cut by 5 bases, the J end by 11 bases, with 10 bases between. Germline V gene data show CDR1 as DFQATT and CDR2 as SNEGSKA (reference sequence). CDR3: CSAGGIAPLHF. CDR3 DNA sequence: TGCAGTGCTGGAGGCATAGCACCCCTCCACTTT.

The chain employs TRBV28 and TRBJ1-3; maybe TRBD1 (5 bases). The CDR3 runs to 15 residues. CDR1 and CDR2 from the germline V gene are MDHEN and SYDVKM. V gave up 1 base and J gave up 3 bases, with 10 bases separating them. The chain's CDR3 is CASSLSRVFGNTIYF. The CDR3 region has the DNA TGTGCCAGCAGTTTATCCAGGGTGTTTGGAAACACCATATATTTT.

The rearrangement uses TRBV28 and TRBJ2-7; D is undetermined. The length of the CDR3 is 15 residues. Between the trimmed V and J ends, which lost 6 bases and 7 bases, there was a span of 22 bases. CDR1 MDHEN and CDR2 SYDVKM come from the germline V gene. This chain's CDR3 is CASRQNIEGPGEQYF. In DNA, the CDR3 is TGTGCCAGCAGACAAAACATCGAAGGCCCCGGGGAGCAGTACTTC.

This clone has only a few counts. The chain is built from TRBV6-5 and TRBJ2-7; 13 bases fit TRBD2. The CDR3 loop spans 13 amino acids. V lost 11 bases and J lost 2; bases outside the gene matches: 3. Per the germline V gene, CDR1 is MNHEY and CDR2 is SVGAGI. This CDR3 is CAVGTSGTYEQYF. DNA for the CDR3: TGTGCCGTTGGGACTAGCGGGACCTACGAGCAGTACTTC.

The rearrangement joins TRBV7-8 to TRBJ2-7, with D possibly being TRBD2 (6 bases). V was clipped by 2 bases and J by 1 base, with 15 bases between them. The CDR3 runs 16 residues. CDR1 is SGHVS, CDR2 FQNEAQ, per germline. The CDR3 loop is CASSLNRPRGSYEQYF. CDR3 coding DNA: TGTGCCAGCAGCTTAAACCGACCGCGGGGTTCCTACGAGCAGTACTTC.

The chain carries TRBV25-1 and TRBJ2-7; 7 bases agree with TRBD1. The ends lost 5 bases at V and 2 bases at J; junction bases unmatched: 9. The CDR3 totals 15 residues. Germline loops: CDR1 MGHDK, CDR2 SYGVNS. CDR3 in DNA: TGTGCCAGCAGTCCTAGGGGACAGAATACCTACGAGCAGTACTTC. It is translated as CASSPRGQNTYEQYF.

This clone was recorded once. This CDR3 is CASSQDRNIQYF. For the CDR3, the DNA is TGCGCCAGCAGCCAAGATCGTAACATTCAGTACTTC. The V call is TRBV4-3, the J call TRBJ2-4, with D uncertain. Germline values: CDR1 LGHNA, CDR2 YSLEER. CDR3 length: 12 residues. Trimming left V 0 bases short and J 7 bases short, with 4 bases between.

The genes are TRBV7-2 and TRBJ2-7; D is possibly TRBD1 (6 bases). CDR3 size: 17 residues. Germline V gene data show CDR1 as SGHTA and CDR2 as FQGNSA. Trimming pared 0 bases from V and 4 bases from J, leaving 19 bases between. The CDR3 sequence: CASSLAMGPGGIYEQYF. CDR3 DNA: TGTGCCAGCAGCTTAGCGATGGGCCCTGGGGGCATTTACGAGCAGTACTTC.

This rearrangement joins TRBV30 to TRBJ1-5; 7 positions agree with TRBD1. CDR1 and CDR2 from the germline V gene are GTSNPN and SVGIG (reference sequence). After removal of 5 bases from V and 4 bases from J, the junction contained 5 bases not matched to a gene. CDR3 length: 13 amino acids. The CDR3 spells CAWGTQGNQPQHF. The CDR3 bases are TGTGCCTGGGGAACACAGGGGAATCAGCCCCAGCATTTT.

This clone was recorded a few times. The rearrangement uses TRBV5-1 and TRBJ1-2; D remains unclear. The CDR3 has 15 residues. Germline CDR1 reads SGHRS; CDR2 reads YFSETQ. Trimming shortened V by 4 bases and J by 1 base, and 14 bases separated the two germline ends. CDR3 region: CASSPAPGGNYGYTF. In DNA form, the CDR3 reads TGCGCCAGCAGCCCTGCCCCGGGAGGTAACTATGGCTACACCTTC.